The 10 T cell receptor beta chains presented below share a single source sample, sequenced in a study of metastatic and nonmetastatic thyroid tumors. Every patient underwent thyroid surgery untreated. Using MiXCR, TCRdb reanalyzed the PCR reads. The sample includes 25,000 or so clones, roughly 17% of them seen just once. The sample consisted of blood. These receptors came from a female donor with papillary thyroid cancer or a benign thyroid nodule (not recorded which). Some clones in this sample may be carry-over from other donors' samples.

This clone was found many times. A much more abundant neighbour one base away suggests this may be a read error. The chain has TRBV6-1 and TRBJ2-1; either TRBD1 or TRBD2 may fit D (5 bases each). Germline CDR1 reads MNHNS; CDR2 reads SASEGT. Trimming left V 8 bases short and J 9 bases short, with 20 bases between. The CDR3 runs 14 residues. The CDR3 spells CASSKWGSRSEQFF. CDR3 coding DNA: TGTGCCAGCTCGAAGTGGGGGAGTAGGAGTGAGCAGTTCTTC.

This clone was counted many times. V usage is TRBV7-9 and J usage is TRBJ2-1; possibly TRBD1 or TRBD2 for D (5 bases each). V was clipped by 1 base and J by 6 bases, with 7 bases between them. The CDR3 sequence is 13 residues long. In germline, CDR1 is SEHNR, CDR2 FQNEAQ (reference sequence). Written as DNA, the CDR3 is TGTGCCAGCAGCTTAGTTGGGGGCAATGAGCAGTTCTTC. Its translation is CASSLVGGNEQFF. Based on the CDR3 plus reference TRBV7-9 and TRBJ2-1, the full variable domain is DTGVSQNPRHKITKRGQNVTFRCDPISEHNRLYWYRQTLGQGPEFLTYFQNEAQLEKSRLLSDRFSAERPKGSFSTLEIQRTEQGDSAMYLCASSLVGGNEQFFGPGTRLTVL.

This clone was counted at least ten times. CDR3 nucleotides: TGTGCCAGCAGTGAATCTCTAGCGGGGGGTGAGCAGTTCTTC. It codes for CASSESLAGGEQFF. The chain combines TRBV6-1 with TRBJ2-1; 11 bases align to TRBD2. V shed 2 bases, J shed 9 bases, and the junction held 3 bases outside the gene matches. The germline CDR1 and CDR2 sequences are MNHNS and SASEGT. The CDR3 sequence is 14 residues long.

This clone was picked up many times. The V call is TRBV15, the J call TRBJ2-1; a weak D match, TRBD2 (5 bases). This CDR3 has 15 amino acids. Trimming pared 0 bases from V and 5 bases from J, leaving 11 bases between. Germline assignment: CDR1 LNHNV and CDR2 YYDKDF (reference sequence). This chain's CDR3 is CATSRDLRRDNEQFF. CDR3 nucleotide sequence: TGTGCCACCAGCAGAGATCTCCGGCGGGACAATGAGCAGTTCTTC.

In its sample, this clone ranks as medium-sized. The V call is TRBV12-3 or TRBV12-4, the J call TRBJ2-7; 12 bases agree with TRBD2. Losses at the gene ends were 3 bases for V and 7 bases for J; bases not matched to a gene: 22. This CDR3 is 20 amino acids long. This chain's CDR3 is CASSFRAGSTSGRGAGEQYF. Written as DNA, the CDR3 is TGTGCCAGCAGTTTCCGGGCCGGTTCGACTAGCGGGAGAGGGGCGGGGGAGCAGTACTTC.

The chain has TRBV11-3 and TRBJ2-7, with 12 bases aligning to TRBD1. The CDR3 has 15 residues. CDR1 SGHNT and CDR2 YENEEA come from the germline V gene. J gave up 5 bases and V 5 bases, and 7 bases lay outside the gene matches. Here the CDR3 DNA reads TGTGCCAGCAGCGACCGGGGACAGGGGGCTCACGAGCAGTACTTC. Its translation is CASSDRGQGAHEQYF.

This chain uses TRBV5-1 with TRBJ1-1; D possibly corresponds to TRBD1 (5 bases). Between the trimmed V and J ends, which lost 1 base and 4 bases, there was a span of 14 bases. Germline assignment: CDR1 SGHRS and CDR2 YFSETQ. The CDR3 extends over 15 amino acids. In DNA, the CDR3 is TGCGCCAGCAGCTTGTTCGGCCACGGGGGCACTGAAGCTTTCTTT. Translating it yields CASSLFGHGGTEAFF.

V gene TRBV11-2 combines with J gene TRBJ2-1; 7 bases are shared with TRBD1. J lost 0 bases, V lost 5 bases, and 4 bases had no gene match. There are 15 residues in the CDR3. Germline V gene lookup returns CDR1 SGHAT and CDR2 FQNNGV. CDR3: CASSQGQSSYNEQFF. The CDR3 coding sequence is TGTGCCAGCAGCCAGGGACAGAGCTCCTACAATGAGCAGTTCTTC. Using reference TRBV11-2 and TRBJ2-1 for the parts outside the CDR3, the full variable domain is EAGVAQSPRYKIIEKRQSVAFWCNPISGHATLYWYQQILGQGPKLLIQFQNNGVVDDSQLPKDRFSAERLKGVDSTLKIQPAKLEDSAVYLCASSQGQSSYNEQFFGPGTRLTVL.

A note on this clone: The junction departs from the called germline gene at one end, perhaps through a read error. V is TRBV30 and J is TRBJ2-3, with unresolved D. CDR3 length equals 12 residues. Germline CDR1 GTSNPN, CDR2 SVGIG (reference sequence). This CDR3 is CAWSQGTDTQYF. CDR3 in DNA: TGCGCCTGGAGTCAGGGCACAGATACGCAGTATTTT.

This clone was seen repeatedly, ten times or more. This chain links TRBV24-1 with TRBJ2-1; tentatively, D is TRBD2 (6 bases). The CDR3 loop spans 16 amino acids. CDR1 and CDR2 (germline): KGHDR, SFDVKD. The ends were cut back, 1 base at V and 2 bases at J, with 11 bases in the middle. The CDR3 DNA sequence: TGTGCCACCAGTGATTTTGATCTAGCGCCCTACAATGAGCAGTTCTTC. Encoded protein: CATSDFDLAPYNEQFF.